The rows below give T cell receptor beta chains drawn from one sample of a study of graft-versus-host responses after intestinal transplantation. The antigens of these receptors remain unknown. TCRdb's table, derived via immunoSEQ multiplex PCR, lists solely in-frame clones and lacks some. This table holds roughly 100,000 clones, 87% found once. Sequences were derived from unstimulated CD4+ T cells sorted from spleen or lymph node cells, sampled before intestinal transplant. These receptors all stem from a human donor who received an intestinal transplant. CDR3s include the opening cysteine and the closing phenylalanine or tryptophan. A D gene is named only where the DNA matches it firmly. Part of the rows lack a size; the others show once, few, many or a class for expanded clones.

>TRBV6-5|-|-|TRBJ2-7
CASSYPGEGNEQYF
TGTGCCAGCAGTTACCCCGGCGAGGGTAACGAGCAGTACTTC
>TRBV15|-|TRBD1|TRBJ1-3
CATSRSTGAGNTIYF
TGTGCCACCAGCAGGTCGACAGGGGCTGGAAACACCATATATTTT
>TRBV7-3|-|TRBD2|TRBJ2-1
CASSLGTSGEQFF
TGTGCCAGCAGCTTGGGGACTAGCGGAGAGCAGTTCTTC
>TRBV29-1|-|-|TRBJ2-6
CSVEKGAGANVLTF
TGCAGCGTTGAAAAGGGGGCTGGGGCCAACGTCCTGACTTTC
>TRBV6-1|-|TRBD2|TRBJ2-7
CASTGTSSYEQYF
TGTGCCAGCACTGGGACTAGCAGCTACGAGCAGTACTTC
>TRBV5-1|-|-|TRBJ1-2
CASSLGDGNYGYTF
TGCGCCAGCAGCTTGGGGGACGGCAACTATGGCTACACCTTC
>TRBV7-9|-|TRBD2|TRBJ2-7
CASSFSGRLYEQYF
TGTGCCAGCAGCTTTAGCGGGAGACTTTACGAGCAGTACTTC
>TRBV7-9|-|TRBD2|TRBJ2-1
CASSFGGGYNEQFF
TGTGCCAGCAGCTTTGGCGGGGGCTACAATGAGCAGTTCTTC
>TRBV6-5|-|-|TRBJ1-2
CASSYMGNYGYTF
TGTGCCAGCAGTTACATGGGTAACTATGGCTACACCTTC
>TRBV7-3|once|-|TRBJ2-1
CASSLYPDNEQFF
TGTGCCAGCAGCTTATACCCGGACAATGAGCAGTTCTTC
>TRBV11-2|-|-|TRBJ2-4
CASSLAPLGRLANIQYF
TGTGCCAGCAGCTTAGCCCCACTCGGAAGGTTGGCAAACATTCAGTACTTC
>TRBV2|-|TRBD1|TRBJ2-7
CASSQTGGTYEQYF
TGTGCCAGCAGTCAGACAGGGGGCACCTACGAGCAGTACTTC
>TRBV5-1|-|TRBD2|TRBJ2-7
CASSFGLAGGGEQYF
TGCGCCAGCAGCTTCGGACTAGCGGGAGGGGGGGAGCAGTACTTC
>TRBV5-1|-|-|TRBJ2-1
CASSLSSPWEQFF
TGCGCCAGCAGCTTGAGCAGCCCATGGGAGCAGTTCTTC
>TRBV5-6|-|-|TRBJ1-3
CASSLWGASTIYF
TGTGCCAGCAGCTTGTGGGGGGCAAGCACCATATATTTT
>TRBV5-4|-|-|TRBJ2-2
CASSLGLAGGPVSTGELFF
TGTGCCAGCAGCTTGGGTCTAGCAGGAGGGCCCGTCTCCACCGGGGAGCTGTTTTTT
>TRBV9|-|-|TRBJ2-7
CASSPRPGPTYEQYF
TGTGCCAGCAGCCCCCGTCCGGGTCCCACCTACGAGCAGTACTTC
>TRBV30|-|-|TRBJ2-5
CAWSQSLQETQYF
TGTGCCTGGAGCCAGAGCCTCCAAGAGACCCAGTACTTC
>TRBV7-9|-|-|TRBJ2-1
CASSLASSSYNEQFF
TGTGCCAGCAGCTTAGCTTCCTCCTCCTACAATGAGCAGTTCTTC
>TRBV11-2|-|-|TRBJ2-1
CASSRGPGAFF
TGTGCCAGCAGCCGTGGCCCGGGGGCTTTCTTC
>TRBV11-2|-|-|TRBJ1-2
CASRPLQGFLDGYTF
TGTGCCAGCAGGCCCTTACAGGGATTCCTCGATGGCTACACCTTC
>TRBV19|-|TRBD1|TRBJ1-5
CASSQGGIGNQPQHF
TGTGCCAGTAGCCAAGGGGGCATCGGCAATCAGCCCCAGCATTTT
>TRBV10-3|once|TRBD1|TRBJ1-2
CAIRVDRVSGGYTF
TGTGCCATCAGGGTAGACAGGGTTTCAGGTGGCTACACCTTC
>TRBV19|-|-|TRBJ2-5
CASSIRGGGPETQYF
TGTGCCAGTAGTATTCGAGGGGGGGGTCCCGAGACCCAGTACTTC
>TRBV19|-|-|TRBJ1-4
CASSPGVATNEKLFF
TGTGCCAGTAGCCCCGGGGTAGCAACTAATGAAAAACTGTTTTTT
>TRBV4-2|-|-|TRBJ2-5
CASSPTRGGQETQYF
TGTGCCAGCAGCCCAACGAGGGGGGGCCAAGAGACCCAGTACTTC
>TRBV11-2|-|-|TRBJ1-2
CASSLVGTKDRGYTF
TGTGCCAGCAGCTTAGTGGGAACCAAAGACCGTGGCTACACCTTC